The 20 T cell receptor beta chains below all came from one sample that was sequenced in a study of tumor-infiltrating lymphocytes in primary liver carcinoma. It was from about 19-30 mg of unsorted bulk tissue that RNA and DNA were co-extracted. Researchers generated TCR beta cDNA from roughly 520 ng of total RNA, relying on a constant-region primer. TCR beta libraries came from three nested multiplex PCR rounds using slightly modified ARM-PCR. The first two PCR rounds, nine to ten cycles each, used TRBV1-TRBV30 forward primers and a C-beta reverse primer. TCRdb reprocessed the multiplex PCR reads with MiXCR, giving one entry per CDR3 protein. The sample yields about 22,000 distinct CDR3 sequences, 80% seen once. The sequenced sample was liver tumor tissue from sampling region 2. Described subset: tumor region T2, inferior pole. These receptors all stem from a woman aged 30 to 39 with primary liver carcinoma and hepatitis B virus infection.

With regard to this clonotype: Mismatch with germline at one junction end may stem from a read error. The genes are TRBV11-1 and TRBJ2-7, with D possibly matching TRBD2 (5 bases). The CDR3 covers 13 residues. Germline CDR1 SGHAT, CDR2 FQDESV (reference sequence). CDR3 sequence reads: CVSGLGYPREQYF. CDR3 nucleotide sequence: TGTGTCAGCGGCTTAGGATACCCCCGCGAGCAGTATTTC. The variable domain in full, completed from reference TRBV11-1 and TRBJ2-7, reads EAEVAQSPRYKITEKSQAVAFWCDPISGHATLYWYRQILGQGPELLVQFQDESVVDDSQLPKDRFSAERLKGVDSTLKIQPAELGDSAMYLCVSGLGYPREQYFGPGTRLTVT.

About this clonotype: A read error is likely, as this CDR3 ends without the conserved phenylalanine or tryptophan. In DNA, the CDR3 is TGTGCAATCAGACCCACGGCGACCCGGGATGAGCAGTTCATC. This encodes CAIRPTATRDEQFI. This chain joins TRBV10-3 and TRBJ2-1; no clear D gene. Germline V gene data show CDR1 as ENHRY and CDR2 as SYGVKD. The CDR3 sequence is 14 residues long.

Note on this clonotype: Relative to the germline gene, one junction end is altered; a read error may explain this. J is TRBJ2-2 and V is TRBV7-8; TRBD2 matches 7 bases. Germline CDR1 and CDR2: SGHVS and FQNEAQ. There are 16 residues in the CDR3. DNA of the CDR3: TGTGCCAACAGCTTAGGGCGGCGGGAGAACACCAGGGAGCTGTTTTTT. This codes for CANSLGRRENTRELFF.

About this clonotype itself: Mismatch with germline at one junction end may stem from a read error. This sequence joins TRBV28 and TRBJ2-7; tentatively, D is TRBD2 (6 bases). Germline V gives CDR1 MDHEN, CDR2 SYDVKM. The CDR3 spans 16 residues. The CDR3 protein is CATNSKPCGVSYEQYF. CDR3 nucleotide sequence: TGTGCCACCAATTCAAAGCCTTGCGGGGTATCCTACGAGCAGTATTTC.

The table lists this clonotype with a few counts. Relative to the germline gene, one junction end is altered; a read error may explain this. This rearrangement joins TRBV7-8 to TRBJ2-1, with 8 bases lining up with TRBD2. In germline, CDR1 is SGHVS, CDR2 FQNEAQ. The CDR3 extends over 16 amino acids. CDR3 in amino acids: CASSPPRGGGYNGQFF. In DNA form, the CDR3 reads TGTGCCAGCAGCCCCCCTCGGGGCGGGGGGTACAATGGGCAGTTCTTC.

In its sample, this clonotype was seen a few times. Mismatch with germline at one junction end may stem from a read error. The chain carries TRBV9 and TRBJ2-2, with D possibly TRBD2 on 5 matching bases. Germline assignment: CDR1 SGDLS and CDR2 YYNGEE. This CDR3 comprises 14 residues. The CDR3: CASRPYVGTGKLFF. The CDR3, as DNA: TGTGCCAGCAGGCCCTACGTGGGCACCGGGAAGCTGTTTTTT.

To note about this clonotype: Compared with germline, one end of the junction differs, possibly owing to a read error. This chain uses TRBV11-2 with TRBJ2-3, with D maybe TRBD2 (6 bases). The V gene's germline CDR1 is SGHAT and CDR2 FQNNGV. The CDR3 length is 18 residues. The DNA of the CDR3 is TGTGCCAACAGCTTCACCTTTTGGACTATCGGGAGTTTAGATACGCAGTATTTT. Amino acid sequence: CANSFTFWTIGSLDTQYF.

In the case of this clonotype: Relative to the germline gene, one junction end is altered; a read error may explain this. V usage is TRBV11-1 and J usage is TRBJ2-7; no clear D gene. The V gene's germline CDR1 is SGHAT and CDR2 FQDESV (reference sequence). The CDR3 totals 14 residues. CDR3 in amino acids: CAGSLVRASYEQYF. CDR3 in DNA: TGTGCCGGCAGCTTAGTGAGAGCCTCCTACGAGCAGTACTTC.

About this clonotype: Since no conserved phenylalanine or tryptophan closes the CDR3, a read error is the likely cause. The DNA is left out, because the CDR3 cannot be placed on it with certainty; the CDR3 is given as TCRdb lists it. The rearrangement uses TRBV11-3 and TRBJ2-1; TRBD2, the table's D call, was not compared with the DNA. Germline-derived CDR1 and CDR2 are SGHNT and YENEEA. The CDR3 comprises 15 residues, both ends counted. The CDR3 region is CASSRLAGRGYERFL.

The J gene is TRBJ2-2, the V gene TRBV6-1; no definite D call. The germline gives CDR1 MNHNS, CDR2 SASEGT. The V gene lost 2 bases and the J gene lost 0 bases, with 19 bases spanning the gap. CDR3 length equals 19 residues. The CDR3 here is CASSETLRDGAANTGELFF. Here the CDR3 DNA reads TGTGCCAGCAGTGAAACCCTTCGCGATGGCGCCGCGAACACCGGGGAGCTGTTTTTT.

This sequence joins TRBV30 and TRBJ2-3; D not certain. Trimming took 0 bases from V and 5 from J, leaving 12 bases between them. The CDR3 loop spans 14 amino acids. The germline V gene has CDR1 GTSNPN and CDR2 SVGIG (reference sequence). As DNA, the CDR3 is TGTGCCTGGAGTGTGATCGGTGCGGAAGATACGCAGTATTTT. This sequence encodes CAWSVIGAEDTQYF. Full variable domain (remainder filled in from reference TRBV30 and TRBJ2-3): SQTIHQWPATLVQPVGSPLSLECTVEGTSNPNLYWYRQAAGRGLQLLFYSVGIGQISSEVPQNLSASRPQDRQFILSSKKLLLSDSGFYLCAWSVIGAEDTQYFGPGTRLTVL.

The chain employs TRBV20-1 and TRBJ2-7; no clear D. Trimming shortened V by 0 bases and J by 6 bases, and 18 bases separated the two germline ends. CDR1 DFQATT and CDR2 SNEGSKA come from the germline V gene (reference sequence). This CDR3 has 15 residues. In DNA form, the CDR3 reads TGCAGTGCTAGAGATTATATAGGGCCCGGGCTCGAGCAGTACTTC. Protein: CSARDYIGPGLEQYF.

This clonotype counts as medium-sized. The CDR3: CASSSLQGGNEQFF. In DNA, the CDR3 is TGTGCCAGCAGTTCACTCCAGGGAGGCAATGAGCAGTTCTTC. The chain couples TRBV12-3 or TRBV12-4 to TRBJ2-1; D is possibly TRBD2 (6 bases). The CDR3 has 14 residues. V lost 4 bases and J lost 6, with 13 bases in between.

Concerning this clonotype itself: The germline gene is not matched at one end of the junction; a read error may be the cause. The chain links TRBV4-3 to TRBJ2-1, with D uncertain. The germline CDR1 and CDR2 sequences are LGHNA and YSLEER. The CDR3 runs 16 residues. The CDR3 here is CVSSQDAGSSYDEQFF. The CDR3 DNA sequence: TGCGTCAGCAGCCAAGATGCAGGAAGCTCCTACGATGAGCAGTTCTTC.

This clonotype was found many times. This chain joins TRBV4-1 and TRBJ1-2, with D perhaps matching TRBD1 (6 bases). Germline V lookup: CDR1 MGHRA, CDR2 YSYEKL. The CDR3 is 14 residues long. The V end lost 4 bases, the J end lost 8 bases, and 17 bases lay between the germline ends. The CDR3 DNA reads as TGCGCCAGCAGCCTAACCCAGGGGATTGAGGGCTACACCTTC. Protein sequence: CASSLTQGIEGYTF.

This chain links TRBV6-5 with TRBJ1-1; D might be TRBD1 (6 bases). Germline V gene data show CDR1 as MNHEY and CDR2 as SVGAGI. This CDR3 has 16 residues. This CDR3 is CPSSHGGSGRGTEAFF. For the CDR3, the DNA is TGTCCTAGCAGTCACGGGGGCAGCGGAAGAGGAACTGAAGCTTTCTTT.

As for this clonotype: The CDR3 ends on some other residue instead of the conserved phenylalanine or tryptophan, so this is likely a read error. The chain employs TRBV11-2 and TRBJ2-3; D unresolved. Germline CDR1 SGHAT, CDR2 FQNNGV. This CDR3 region has 14 residues. V gave up 5 bases and J gave up 12 bases, with 21 bases separating them. CDR3 coding DNA: TGTGCCAGCAGCATAGCTTATAGCACAGATAAACAGTATCTT. Its protein is CASSIAYSTDKQYL.

Ten or more counts support this clonotype. The chain links TRBV20-1 to TRBJ1-1; D not resolved. The V end was cut by 3 bases, the J end by 1 base, with 12 bases between. The CDR3 runs to 14 residues. Germline CDR1 DFQATT, CDR2 SNEGSKA (reference sequence). CDR3 sequence reads: CSASSPTRNTEAFF. CDR3 DNA: TGCAGTGCTAGCAGTCCGACAAGGAACACTGAAGCTTTCTTT.

Points on this clonotype: A single base separates this from a much larger clone, so it may be a read error. This chain links TRBV9 with TRBJ2-7, with 9 nucleotides matching TRBD2. This CDR3 has 15 amino acids. Per the germline V gene, CDR1 is SGDLS and CDR2 is YYNGEE. In DNA form, the CDR3 reads TGTGCCGGCAGCGTAGAAGCGGGAGGATCCTACGAGCAGTACTTC. Encoded protein: CAGSVEAGGSYEQYF.

The chain uses TRBV10-3 and TRBJ2-1; possible D gene TRBD2, 6 bases. Per germline, CDR1 ENHRY and CDR2 SYGVKD. This CDR3 spans 16 amino acids. Trimming pared 9 bases from V and 5 bases from J, leaving 23 bases between. The CDR3 reads CAIRASMAGRNNEQFF. In nucleotides, the CDR3 is TGTGCCATAAGAGCTTCGATGGCGGGAAGAAACAATGAGCAGTTCTTC.